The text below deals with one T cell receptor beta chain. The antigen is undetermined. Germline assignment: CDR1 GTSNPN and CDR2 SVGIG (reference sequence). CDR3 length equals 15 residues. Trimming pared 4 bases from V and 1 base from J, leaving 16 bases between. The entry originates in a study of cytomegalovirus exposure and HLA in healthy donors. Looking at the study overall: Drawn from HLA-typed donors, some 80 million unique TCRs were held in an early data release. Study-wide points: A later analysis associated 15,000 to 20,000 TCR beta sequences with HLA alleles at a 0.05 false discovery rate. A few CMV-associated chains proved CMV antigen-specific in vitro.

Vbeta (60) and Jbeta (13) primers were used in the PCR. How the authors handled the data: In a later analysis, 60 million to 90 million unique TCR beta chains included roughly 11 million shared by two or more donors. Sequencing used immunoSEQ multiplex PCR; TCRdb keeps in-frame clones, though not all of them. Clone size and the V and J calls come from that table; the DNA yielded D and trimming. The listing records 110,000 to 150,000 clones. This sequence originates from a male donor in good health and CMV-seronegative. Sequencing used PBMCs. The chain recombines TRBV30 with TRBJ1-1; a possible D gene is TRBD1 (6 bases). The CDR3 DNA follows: TGTGCCTGGAAGTTTTCAGGGGATTGGAACACTGAAGCTTTCTTT. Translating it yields CAWKFSGDWNTEAFF.